The next 26 T cell receptor beta chains were all read from a single sample in a study of cytomegalovirus exposure and HLA in healthy donors. Researchers ran the PCR with 60 Vbeta and 13 Jbeta primers. The repertoire was sequenced with immunoSEQ multiplex PCR; TCRdb's copy has only in-frame clones and lacks some. The sample holds tens of thousands of clones, roughly 78% seen once. Sequenced material: PBMCs. Receptor source: a man aged 40-49 years in good health and CMV-seronegative.

V and J are TRBV19 and TRBJ1-1, with D unresolved. Germline CDR1 reads LNHDA; CDR2 reads SQIVND (reference sequence). The CDR3 is 12 residues long. Trimming removed 5 bases from V and 3 bases from J, with 7 bases in between. This chain's CDR3 is CASSVEYTEAFF. The CDR3 nucleotides read TGTGCCAGTAGTGTCGAGTACACTGAAGCTTTCTTT.

V gene TRBV10-2 combines with J gene TRBJ2-4; TRBD2 is a possible D gene (5 bases). Trimming stripped 0 bases from V and 8 bases from J, with 5 bases between. There are 12 residues in the CDR3. From germline, CDR1 is WSHSY and CDR2 SAAADI. Here the CDR3 reads CASSESGDIQYF. DNA for the CDR3: TGCGCCAGCAGTGAGTCCGGGGACATTCAGTACTTC.

V gene TRBV18 combines with J gene TRBJ2-6; 7 nucleotides line up with TRBD1. CDR3 length: 17 residues. The V gene's germline CDR1 is KGHSH and CDR2 LQKENI. V lost 3 bases, J lost 4 bases, and 9 bases stayed unmatched. CDR3 residues: CASSPNDRDGGANVLTF. CDR3 DNA sequence: TGTGCCAGCTCACCGAATGACAGGGACGGAGGGGCCAACGTCCTGACTTTC.

The rearrangement links TRBV6-1 to TRBJ1-5; D uncertain. Per the germline V gene, CDR1 is MNHNS and CDR2 is SASEGT. V gave up 3 bases and J gave up 9 bases, with 12 bases separating them. The CDR3 spans 13 residues. CDR3: CASSEKEGRPQHF. The CDR3 bases are TGTGCCAGCAGTGAGAAGGAGGGTAGGCCCCAGCATTTT.

Notes on this clone: The sample has other DNA sequences that encode this CDR3 too. CDR3 bases: TGTGCCAGCGTCCCTAGGGAGACAGGGGATGGCTACACCTTC. It is translated as CASVPRETGDGYTF. The chain is built from TRBV2 and TRBJ1-2; 8 positions match TRBD1. V shed 8 bases and J 6 bases; nucleotides not matched to a gene: 11. This CDR3 comprises 14 residues. CDR1 and CDR2 from the germline V gene are SNHLY and FYNNEI. Using reference TRBV2 and TRBJ1-2 for the parts outside the CDR3, the full variable domain is EPEVTQTPSHQVTQMGQEVILRCVPISNHLYFYWYRQILGQKVEFLVSFYNNEISEKSEIFDDQFSVERPDGSNFTLKIRSTKLEDSAMYFCASVPRETGDGYTFGSGTRLTVV.

The CDR3 region is CASSYSRDTQYF. CDR3 nucleotides: TGTGCCAGCAGTTACTCGAGAGATACGCAGTATTTT. The chain carries TRBV6-6 and TRBJ2-3; D gene unclear. V gave up 0 bases and J gave up 5 bases, with 3 bases separating them. This CDR3 comprises 12 residues. Germline CDR1 reads MNHNY; CDR2 reads SVGAGI (reference sequence).

A few counts support this clone. The V gene is TRBV6-1, the J gene TRBJ1-3; D gene uncertain. CDR3 size: 14 residues. V lost 7 bases, J lost 0 bases, and 10 bases lay in between. Germline V gives CDR1 MNHNS, CDR2 SASEGT. The CDR3: CASKSDISGNTIYF. CDR3 nucleotides: TGTGCCAGCAAAAGTGACATCTCTGGAAACACCATATATTTT.

The J gene is TRBJ2-4, the V gene TRBV7-9; 8 bases fit TRBD2. CDR1 and CDR2 from the germline V gene are SEHNR and FQNEAQ (reference sequence). After removal of 4 bases from V and 1 base from J, the junction contained 6 bases not matched to a gene. The CDR3 has 16 residues. The CDR3 DNA reads as TGTGCCAGCAGCTCCATAGCGGGAATGGCCAAAAACATTCAGTACTTC. Translated, it gives CASSSIAGMAKNIQYF.

This clone was seen a few times. The chain has TRBV7-9 and TRBJ2-5, with 11 bases identical to TRBD2. The CDR3 is made up of 14 amino acids. Trimming took 7 bases from V and 2 from J; bases not matched to a gene: 3. Per germline, CDR1 SEHNR and CDR2 FQNEAQ (reference sequence). CDR3 region: CASTTSGGQETQYF. The CDR3 nucleotides are TGTGCCAGCACAACTAGCGGGGGACAAGAGACCCAGTACTTC.

This CDR3 is CASSLQAGGRETQYF. CDR3 sequence (DNA): TGCGCCAGCAGCCTTCAAGCGGGGGGCAGGGAGACCCAGTACTTC. The rearrangement joins TRBV5-1 to TRBJ2-5, with 9 bases lining up with TRBD2. Germline CDR1 and CDR2: SGHRS and YFSETQ. With V trimmed by 4 bases and J by 5 bases, 9 bases remained unmatched. The CDR3 extends over 15 amino acids. Complete variable domain (other parts from reference TRBV5-1 and TRBJ2-5): KAGVTQTPRYLIKTRGQQVTLSCSPISGHRSVSWYQQTPGQGLQFLFEYFSETQRNKGNFPGRFSGRQFSNSRSEMNVSTLELGDSALYLCASSLQAGGRETQYFGPGTRLLVL.

The chain is built from TRBV27 and TRBJ1-5, with 7 bases identical to TRBD1. CDR1 is MNHEY, CDR2 SMNVEV, per germline (reference sequence). The ends lost 7 bases at V and 3 bases at J; junction bases unmatched: 12. This CDR3 comprises 16 residues. CDR3 protein: CASMLAAGGFNQPQHF. The DNA of the CDR3 is TGTGCCAGCATGCTCGCGGCAGGGGGTTTCAATCAGCCCCAGCATTTT.

This clone was counted a few times. J is TRBJ1-1 and V is TRBV27; TRBD1 matches 8 bases. This CDR3 region has 17 residues. Germline-derived CDR1 and CDR2 are MNHEY and SMNVEV (reference sequence). Unmatched junction bases numbered 15, after V lost 6 bases and J lost 3 bases. The CDR3 DNA is TGTGCCAGCAGCCTGACAGGGGAATCGTTACGTTACACTGAAGCTTTCTTT. This gives the protein CASSLTGESLRYTEAFF.

The chain has TRBV6-5 and TRBJ2-7, with D possibly TRBD1 on 5 matching bases. Trimming left V 4 bases short and J 1 base short, with 11 bases between. CDR1 and CDR2 (germline): MNHEY, SVGAGI. CDR3 length: 14 amino acids. The CDR3 region is CASSLGGASYEQYF. The CDR3 DNA is TGTGCCAGCAGTTTAGGTGGGGCTTCCTACGAGCAGTACTTC.

The chain combines TRBV19 with TRBJ1-5; 8 bases line up with TRBD1. Germline V gene data show CDR1 as LNHDA and CDR2 as SQIVND (reference sequence). Germline trimming cut 7 bases from V and 7 bases from J; bases unmatched to any gene: 6. The CDR3 runs to 13 residues. The CDR3 DNA reads as TGTGCCAGTACCCCGGACAGGGTCCAGCCCCAGCATTTT. Amino acid sequence: CASTPDRVQPQHF.

This clone was counted once. The rearrangement links TRBV7-2 to TRBJ2-7; D is perhaps TRBD2 (6 bases). The CDR3 spans 15 residues. V lost 1 base to trimming and J lost 0 bases, with 10 bases between them. Looked up from germline, CDR1 is SGHTA and CDR2 is FQGNSA. For the CDR3, the DNA is TGTGCCAGCAGCTTAGGTCGGGGGAGCTCCTACGAGCAGTACTTC. Protein product: CASSLGRGSSYEQYF.

The chain employs TRBV19 and TRBJ2-2, with 7 bases that match TRBD1. The CDR3 is 16 amino acids. Germline CDR1 reads LNHDA; CDR2 reads SQIVND (reference sequence). J was trimmed by 6 bases and V by 2 bases; bases with no gene match: 9. The CDR3 coding sequence is TGTGCCAGTAGTATACGCGAACAGACAGGGTCCGGGGAGCTGTTTTTT. This sequence encodes CASSIREQTGSGELFF.

V is TRBV5-1 and J is TRBJ2-1; 12 bases match TRBD1. The germline V gene has CDR1 SGHRS and CDR2 YFSETQ. This CDR3 contains 14 residues. Trimming took 4 bases from V and 7 from J; bases not matched to a gene: 3. CDR3 DNA sequence: TGCGCCAGCAGCATGGGACAGGGGGCAAATGAGCAGTTCTTC. It encodes CASSMGQGANEQFF.

This rearrangement joins TRBV19 to TRBJ2-7; 9 bases line up with TRBD1. CDR1 is LNHDA, CDR2 SQIVND, per germline (reference sequence). The J segment lost 1 base and the V segment lost 5 bases, leaving 0 bases of the junction unmatched. The CDR3 consists of 13 residues. The CDR3 here is CASSGTGSYEQYF. The CDR3 DNA is TGTGCCAGTAGTGGGACAGGGTCCTACGAGCAGTACTTC.

The genes are TRBV5-4 and TRBJ2-1; 11 nucleotides match TRBD2. The CDR3 contains 15 residues. V gave up 4 bases and J gave up 6 bases; unmatched junction bases: 6. CDR1 is SGHNT and CDR2 is YYREEE in the germline V gene (reference sequence). CDR3 in amino acids: CASSAGLAVGNEQFF. In nucleotides, the CDR3 is TGTGCCAGCAGCGCGGGACTAGCGGTAGGCAATGAGCAGTTCTTC.

The rearrangement links TRBV7-9 to TRBJ2-2; D not certain. Germline V gives CDR1 SEHNR, CDR2 FQNEAQ (reference sequence). CDR3 length: 13 amino acids. The ends were cut back, 1 base at V and 17 bases at J, with 17 bases in the middle. The CDR3 sequence is CASSLDTVINGFF. CDR3 sequence (DNA): TGTGCCAGCAGCTTAGATACAGTAATTAATGGATTTTTT.

The V gene is TRBV7-9, the J gene TRBJ2-1; unclear D gene. Deletions cut 7 bases from V and 5 bases from J, with 9 bases between. This CDR3 region has 12 residues. Looked up from germline, CDR1 is SEHNR and CDR2 is FQNEAQ (reference sequence). CDR3 bases: TGTGCCAGCATCGCCCAGAACAATGAGCAGTTCTTC. This gives the protein CASIAQNNEQFF.

The chain recombines TRBV2 with TRBJ2-5, with 13 bases fitting TRBD2. This CDR3 has 19 residues. CDR1 SNHLY and CDR2 FYNNEI come from the germline V gene. V lost 8 bases and J lost 2; bases outside the gene matches: 17. Written as DNA, the CDR3 is TGTGCCAGCGCCTCCACTAGCGGGAGGGCCTTTATGCCACAAGAGACCCAGTACTTC. Translation: CASASTSGRAFMPQETQYF.

V usage is TRBV29-1 and J usage is TRBJ2-7, with a possible D match to TRBD1 (6 bases). Between the trimmed V and J ends, which lost 5 bases and 3 bases, there was a span of 14 bases. This CDR3 region has 13 residues. CDR1 is SQVTM and CDR2 is ANQGSEA in the germline V gene. CDR3 sequence reads: CSVLGQGYYEQYF. In nucleotides, the CDR3 is TGCAGCGTTCTAGGGCAGGGGTACTACGAGCAGTACTTC.

The chain employs TRBV25-1 and TRBJ2-5; D remains unclear. This CDR3 contains 15 residues. V was clipped by 1 base and J by 6 bases, with 15 bases between them. Germline V CDR1 and CDR2: MGHDK, SYGVNS. Written as DNA, the CDR3 is TGTGCCAGCAGTGAATCCCTTGGGCATGGAAAGACCCAGTACTTC. Amino acids: CASSESLGHGKTQYF.

This chain connects TRBV29-1 to TRBJ1-1; TRBD1 matches 9 bases. Germline trimming cut 6 bases from V and 10 bases from J; bases unmatched to any gene: 12. The V gene's germline CDR1 is SQVTM and CDR2 ANQGSEA. The CDR3 loop spans 13 amino acids. The CDR3 DNA sequence: TGCAGCGTACAGGACAGGGGCGCCTTCTTAGCTTTCTTT. Amino acid sequence: CSVQDRGAFLAFF.

This chain links TRBV7-9 with TRBJ2-7; the D gene is possibly TRBD1 (5 bases). Germline lookup yields CDR1 SEHNR and CDR2 FQNEAQ (reference sequence). Trimming removed 4 bases at V and 0 bases at J, with 10 bases between. This CDR3 has 14 residues. The CDR3 sequence: CASSSMTVSYEQYF. The CDR3 DNA sequence: TGTGCCAGCAGCTCAATGACAGTCTCCTACGAGCAGTACTTC.